A single sample gave rise to the 27 T cell receptor beta chains below, sequenced in a study of Graves' ophthalmopathy and Graves' hyperthyroidism. Amplification of the TCR beta CDR3 regions used RNA transcripts (as template). Second-round multiplex PCR came after a first-round RT-PCR that employed HTBI primers. TCRdb analysed the multiplex PCR reads with MiXCR anew, one entry per CDR3 protein. The repertoire has about 370,000 distinct CDR3 sequences, around 18% of them found once; the top ten carry around 1.6%. Sequencing was performed on peripheral blood. These receptors all stem from a young woman with Graves' ophthalmopathy.

This clonotype was seen ten or more times. The chain links TRBV6-5 to TRBJ1-1; 7 bases fit TRBD1. Germline V gene lookup returns CDR1 MNHEY and CDR2 SVGAGI. The CDR3 sequence is 15 residues long. J lost 6 bases, V lost 0 bases, and 7 bases had no gene match. The CDR3 is CASSYSINRGPEAFF. CDR3 nucleotide sequence: TGTGCCAGCAGTTACTCCATAAACAGGGGACCTGAAGCTTTCTTT.

This clonotype has ten or more counts. The rearrangement links TRBV7-2 to TRBJ2-5; 8 positions match TRBD2. The V and J ends lost 0 bases and 0 bases, in that order; junction bases with no gene match: 9. This CDR3 comprises 18 residues. The V gene's germline CDR1 is SGHTA and CDR2 FQGNSA. CDR3 DNA sequence: TGTGCCAGCAGCTTAGCGGAACTAGCGGCCAGGTACCAAGAGACCCAGTACTTC. Translating it yields CASSLAELAARYQETQYF.

This clonotype was seen repeatedly, ten times or more. This chain links TRBV6-5 with TRBJ1-3; D possibly corresponds to TRBD1 (6 bases). The V gene lost 0 bases and the J gene lost 2 bases, with 11 bases spanning the gap. Germline V gene data show CDR1 as MNHEY and CDR2 as SVGAGI. This CDR3 region has 16 residues. CDR3 region: CASSYSPGEAGNTIYF. The CDR3 DNA is TGTGCCAGCAGTTACTCGCCAGGGGAGGCTGGAAACACCATATATTTT.

This clonotype was recorded many times. This chain connects TRBV19 to TRBJ1-6; a possible D gene is TRBD1 (6 bases). This CDR3 is 12 amino acids long. Trimming removed 5 bases at V and 15 bases at J, with 14 bases between. The germline gives CDR1 LNHDA, CDR2 SQIVND (reference sequence). The CDR3 protein is CASSYGQSHLHF. The DNA of the CDR3 is TGTGCCAGTAGTTACGGACAGTCTCACCTCCACTTT.

This clonotype was picked up many times. The rearrangement uses TRBV11-2 and TRBJ1-2; D may be TRBD1 (6 bases). This CDR3 region has 11 residues. Between the trimmed V and J ends, which lost 5 bases and 8 bases, there was a span of 9 bases. Germline V gives CDR1 SGHAT, CDR2 FQNNGV. CDR3 sequence reads: CASSGGGGYTF. The CDR3 bases are TGTGCCAGCAGCGGCGGGGGCGGCTACACCTTC.

This clonotype was counted a few times. This could be a read error, since a much larger clone is one nucleotide away. The V and J genes are TRBV6-2 or TRBV6-3 and TRBJ1-2; no definite D call. Germline V gives CDR1 MNHEY, CDR2 SVGEGT. Trimming removed 5 bases from V and 0 bases from J, with 16 bases in between. CDR3 length: 16 residues. The CDR3: CASSRDWVHTNYGYTF. CDR3 DNA: TGTGCCAGCAGTCGCGATTGGGTCCACACTAACTATGGCTACACCTTC.

There are many counts of this clonotype. The rearrangement links TRBV7-6 to TRBJ2-7, with D possibly TRBD2 on 7 matching bases. V shed 5 bases and J shed 1 base, with 15 bases lying between them. The CDR3 consists of 15 residues. Germline-derived CDR1 and CDR2 are SGHVS and FNYEAQ. In DNA form, the CDR3 reads TGTGCCAGCAGCCTTGGGGGGGCCCCATCCTACGAGCAGTACTTC. Protein sequence: CASSLGGAPSYEQYF. The full variable domain, rest sourced from reference TRBV7-6 and TRBJ2-7, is GAGVSQSPRYKVTKRGQDVALRCDPISGHVSLYWYRQALGQGPEFLTYFNYEAQQDKSGLPNDRFSAERPEGSISTLTIQRTEQRDSAMYRCASSLGGAPSYEQYFGPGTRLTVT.

J is TRBJ1-2 and V is TRBV28; D is uncertain. The V and J ends lost 2 bases and 4 bases respectively, with 8 bases between them. The CDR3 extends over 13 amino acids. CDR1 is MDHEN, CDR2 SYDVKM, per germline. CDR3 loop: CASSLAAIYGYTF. The CDR3 DNA reads as TGTGCCAGCAGTTTAGCAGCGATCTATGGCTACACCTTC.

V gene TRBV6-2 or TRBV6-3 combines with J gene TRBJ2-2; D unresolved. Per the germline V gene, CDR1 is MNHEY and CDR2 is SVGEGT. Trimming removed 0 bases from V and 0 bases from J, with 14 bases in between. The CDR3 runs 18 residues. CDR3 amino acids: CASSYSIFGGANTGELFF. The CDR3 nucleotides read TGTGCCAGCAGTTACTCGATTTTCGGCGGAGCGAACACCGGGGAGCTGTTTTTT.

This clonotype is a singleton in its sample. V is TRBV6-1 and J is TRBJ2-2; TRBD2 matches at 8 bases. V shed 2 bases and J 6 bases; nucleotides not matched to a gene: 2. CDR3 length equals 14 residues. Germline V lookup: CDR1 MNHNS, CDR2 SASEGT. Here the CDR3 reads CASSEIAGPGELFF. As DNA, the CDR3 is TGTGCCAGCAGTGAAATAGCGGGGCCCGGGGAGCTGTTTTTT.

This clonotype came up many times. The V and J genes are TRBV15 and TRBJ2-5, with D perhaps matching TRBD2 (5 bases). V lost 9 bases and J lost 1, with 18 bases in between. CDR3 length: 15 residues. The germline V gene has CDR1 LNHNV and CDR2 YYDKDF (reference sequence). CDR3 nucleotides: TGTGCCACGGAAGATAAAGGGAGTTTCCAAGAGACCCAGTACTTC. Translated, it gives CATEDKGSFQETQYF. The variable domain in full, with the rest retrieved from reference TRBV15 and TRBJ2-5, is DAMVIQNPRYQVTQFGKPVTLSCSQTLNHNVMYWYQQKSSQAPKLLFHYYDKDFNNEADTPDNFQSRRPNTSFCFLDIRSPGLGDTAMYLCATEDKGSFQETQYFGPGTRLLVL.

The genes are TRBV12-5 and TRBJ1-1; D unclear. The CDR3 totals 12 residues. Trimming left V 7 bases short and J 5 bases short, with 11 bases between. CDR1 LGHNT and CDR2 FRNRAP come from the germline V gene. CDR3 amino acids: CASARGRTEAFF. CDR3 DNA sequence: TGTGCTAGTGCCCGAGGGAGAACTGAAGCTTTCTTT. The entire variable domain, with the rest obtained from reference TRBV12-5 and TRBJ1-1, is as follows: DARVTQTPRHKVTEMGQEVTMRCQPILGHNTVFWYRQTMMQGLELLAYFRNRAPLDDSGMPKDRFSAEMPDATLATLKIQPSEPRDSAVYFCASARGRTEAFFGQGTRLTVV.

This clonotype was counted many times. The rearrangement uses TRBV20-1 and TRBJ2-5; 8 nucleotides align to TRBD1. This CDR3 spans 12 amino acids. With V trimmed by 6 bases and J by 4 bases, 4 bases remained unmatched. Germline V gives CDR1 DFQATT, CDR2 SNEGSKA (reference sequence). CDR3 loop: CSARGLGETQYF. The DNA for the CDR3 is TGCAGTGCCAGGGGGCTTGGAGAGACCCAGTACTTC.

This clonotype occurred many times. V usage is TRBV27 and J usage is TRBJ1-1, with TRBD1 matching 10 bases. The CDR3 covers 19 residues. V gave up 5 bases and J gave up 2 bases; unmatched junction bases: 17. Germline CDR1 is MNHEY and CDR2 is SMNVEV (reference sequence). For the CDR3, the DNA is TGTGCCAGCAGTGGGGCCGGAGACAGGGGGCCCACCCGAAACACTGAAGCTTTCTTT. It codes for CASSGAGDRGPTRNTEAFF.

In its sample, this clonotype was seen many times. CDR3 in amino acids: CASISRYSYEQYF. The CDR3 DNA reads TGTGCCAGCATTTCCCGTTACTCCTACGAGCAGTACTTC. This chain links TRBV6-2 or TRBV6-3 with TRBJ2-7; D is unresolved. Germline V gene sequence: CDR1 MNHEY, CDR2 SVGEGT. Trimming left V 7 bases short and J 0 bases short, with 10 bases between. The CDR3 covers 13 residues.

This clonotype was picked up many times. The gene calls are TRBV29-1 and TRBJ2-7; 9 nucleotides line up with TRBD2. Trimming cost V 6 bases and J 5 bases; bases outside gene matches: 8. The CDR3 runs 13 residues. CDR1 and CDR2 from the germline V gene are SQVTM and ANQGSEA. The CDR3 reads CSVQAGGVDEQYF. Written as DNA, the CDR3 is TGCAGCGTCCAAGCGGGGGGCGTCGACGAGCAGTACTTC.

The sample holds many counts of this clonotype. The chain couples TRBV10-2 to TRBJ2-7; D gene unclear. Germline CDR1 reads WSHSY; CDR2 reads SAAADI. V was clipped by 2 bases and J by 0 bases, with 8 bases between them. This CDR3 comprises 14 residues. The CDR3 sequence is CASSEGRNSYEQYF. The CDR3 DNA is TGCGCCAGCAGTGAGGGACGGAACTCCTACGAGCAGTACTTC.

V gene TRBV2 combines with J gene TRBJ2-7; TRBD2 agrees at 7 bases. V was clipped by 4 bases and J by 4 bases; unmatched bases: 7. The CDR3 is 14 amino acids. CDR1 SNHLY and CDR2 FYNNEI come from the germline V gene. In nucleotides, the CDR3 is TGTGCCAGCAGTGGTCCCGGACTAGTATACGAGCAGTACTTC. This sequence encodes CASSGPGLVYEQYF.

J is TRBJ2-5 and V is TRBV7-2; 7 positions agree with TRBD1. J was trimmed by 4 bases and V by 6 bases; bases with no gene match: 8. There are 14 residues in the CDR3. The V gene's germline CDR1 is SGHTA and CDR2 FQGNSA. The CDR3 coding sequence is TGTGCCAGCAGTTCCGACAGGGTATCAGAGACCCAGTACTTC. This sequence encodes CASSSDRVSETQYF.

This clonotype was recorded many times. The chain links TRBV7-2 to TRBJ2-7; the D gene is possibly TRBD1 (6 bases). Germline values: CDR1 SGHTA, CDR2 FQGNSA. V was clipped by 2 bases and J by 5 bases, with 10 bases between them. The CDR3 has 13 amino acids. This CDR3 reads CASSLFDRNEQYF. The CDR3 region has the DNA TGTGCCAGCAGCTTATTTGACAGGAACGAGCAGTACTTC.

This clonotype has ten or more counts. The rearrangement joins TRBV6-2 or TRBV6-3 to TRBJ2-2; D is unresolved. Germline CDR1 MNHEY, CDR2 SVGEGT. Deletions cut 1 base from V and 11 bases from J, with 14 bases between. There are 14 residues in the CDR3. In DNA form, the CDR3 reads TGTGCCAGCAGTTACTTATCGACCCCCATAGAGCTGTTTTTT. It codes for CASSYLSTPIELFF.

This clonotype was seen ten or more times. V and J are TRBV12-3 or TRBV12-4 and TRBJ2-2; the match to TRBD1 covers 7 bases. CDR3 length: 16 amino acids. Unmatched junction bases numbered 7, after V lost 6 bases and J lost 0 bases. CDR3 region: CASSLTTGPNTGELFF. The DNA for the CDR3 is TGTGCCAGCAGCCTGACGACAGGGCCGAACACCGGGGAGCTGTTTTTT.

This chain links TRBV6-2 or TRBV6-3 with TRBJ1-2; D remains ambiguous. V lost 2 bases and J lost 0, with 7 bases in between. Germline V gene lookup returns CDR1 MNHEY and CDR2 SVGEGT. This CDR3 comprises 14 residues. CDR3: CASSYGQTNYGYTF. CDR3 DNA sequence: TGTGCCAGCAGTTACGGCCAAACTAACTATGGCTACACCTTC.

This clonotype was observed many times. This chain links TRBV2 with TRBJ2-7; TRBD2 aligns across 12 bases. The germline CDR1 and CDR2 sequences are SNHLY and FYNNEI. This CDR3 comprises 16 residues. The V segment lost 4 bases and the J segment 4 bases; nucleotides outside the gene matches: 8. In nucleotides, the CDR3 is TGTGCCAGCAGTGGGCCTCTAGCGGGAGGGCCATACGAGCAGTACTTC. Protein product: CASSGPLAGGPYEQYF.

This clonotype was detected many times. The CDR3: CASSEEQWGSPLHF. The DNA for the CDR3 is TGCGCCAGCAGTGAGGAACAGTGGGGGTCACCCCTCCACTTT. V usage is TRBV10-1 and J usage is TRBJ1-6; possibly TRBD1 for D (5 bases). The V end lost 2 bases, the J end lost 10 bases, and 12 bases lay between the germline ends. CDR1 and CDR2 (germline): WNHNN, SYGVQD (reference sequence). The length of the CDR3 is 14 residues.

There are many counts of this clonotype. The genes are TRBV28 and TRBJ1-3; TRBD1 aligns across 10 bases. Germline lookup yields CDR1 MDHEN and CDR2 SYDVKM. The J segment lost 2 bases and the V segment lost 6 bases, leaving 7 bases of the junction unmatched. CDR3 length: 16 residues. The CDR3 loop reads CASSRGQGFTGNTIYF. CDR3 nucleotides: TGTGCCAGCAGCAGGGGACAGGGGTTTACTGGAAACACCATATATTTT.

This clonotype was found a few times. The rearrangement joins TRBV6-5 to TRBJ1-2; D not resolved. Trimming removed 4 bases from V and 2 bases from J, with 17 bases in between. This CDR3 spans 16 amino acids. From germline, CDR1 is MNHEY and CDR2 SVGAGI. DNA of the CDR3: TGTGCCAGCAGTTCCACCTGGGGTTGGTCGAACTATGGCTACACCTTC. Protein sequence: CASSSTWGWSNYGYTF.